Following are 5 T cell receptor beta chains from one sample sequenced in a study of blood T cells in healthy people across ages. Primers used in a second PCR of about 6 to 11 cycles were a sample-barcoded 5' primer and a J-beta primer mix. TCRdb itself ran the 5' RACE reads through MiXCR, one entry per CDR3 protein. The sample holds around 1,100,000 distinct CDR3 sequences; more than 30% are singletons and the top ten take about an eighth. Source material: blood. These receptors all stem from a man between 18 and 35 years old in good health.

The CDR3 bases are TGCAGCGTTGAAGGTAAAGGGCACAATGAGCAGTTCTTC. Protein: CSVEGKGHNEQFF. This rearrangement joins TRBV29-1 to TRBJ2-1; no clear D gene. CDR1 SQVTM and CDR2 ANQGSEA come from the germline V gene. The CDR3 runs to 13 residues. V was trimmed by 1 base and J by 5 bases, leaving 9 bases between them.

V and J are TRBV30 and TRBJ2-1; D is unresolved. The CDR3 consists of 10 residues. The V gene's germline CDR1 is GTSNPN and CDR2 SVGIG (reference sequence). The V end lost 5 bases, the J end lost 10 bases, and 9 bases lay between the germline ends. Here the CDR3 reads CAWGGHEQFF. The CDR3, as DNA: TGTGCCTGGGGCGGTCACGAGCAGTTCTTC.

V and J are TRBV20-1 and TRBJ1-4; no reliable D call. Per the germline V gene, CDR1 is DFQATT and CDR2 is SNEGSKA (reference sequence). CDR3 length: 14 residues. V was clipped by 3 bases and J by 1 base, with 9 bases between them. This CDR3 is CSARGQRTNEKLFF. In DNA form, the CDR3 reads TGCAGTGCTAGGGGTCAAAGAACTAATGAAAAACTGTTTTTT.

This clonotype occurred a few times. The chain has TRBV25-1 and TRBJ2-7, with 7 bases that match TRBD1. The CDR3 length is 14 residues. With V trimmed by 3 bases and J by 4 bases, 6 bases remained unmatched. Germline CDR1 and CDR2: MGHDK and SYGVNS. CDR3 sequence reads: CASSDLTGTYEQYF. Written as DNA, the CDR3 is TGTGCCAGCAGTGACCTGACAGGGACGTACGAGCAGTACTTC.

CDR3 sequence: CASSLRTSGNEQFF. The CDR3 nucleotides are TGTGCCAGCAGCCTCAGGACTAGCGGGAATGAGCAGTTCTTC. The gene calls are TRBV7-2 and TRBJ2-1; 11 bases are shared with TRBD2. There are 14 residues in the CDR3. Germline values: CDR1 SGHTA, CDR2 FQGNSA. J lost 7 bases, V lost 5 bases, and 4 bases had no gene match.